This TCR beta chain was captured by sequencing in a study of CD8 T cells in Susac syndrome. The RNA input was 0.5 to 1 ug, and it was reverse transcribed with random hexamers. Amplification of TCR beta CDR3 spanned 54 Vbeta and 13 Jbeta via immunoSEQ multiplex PCR. TCRdb itself ran the immunoSEQ multiplex PCR reads through MiXCR, one entry per CDR3 protein. The table records roughly 170,000 distinct CDR3 sequences, roughly 92% of them present only once. Input material: CD4+ T cells from PBMCs. The receptor comes from a human donor with multiple sclerosis.

The CDR3 DNA is TGTGCCAGTAGTATACAGGGGTCCCAAGAGACCCAGTACTTC. This translates into CASSIQGSQETQYF. The J gene is TRBJ2-5, the V gene TRBV19; TRBD1 might be the D (6 bases). Germline V gene data show CDR1 as LNHDA and CDR2 as SQIVND (reference sequence). This CDR3 has 14 amino acids. V lost 2 bases and J 1 base, leaving 8 bases between the germline ends.